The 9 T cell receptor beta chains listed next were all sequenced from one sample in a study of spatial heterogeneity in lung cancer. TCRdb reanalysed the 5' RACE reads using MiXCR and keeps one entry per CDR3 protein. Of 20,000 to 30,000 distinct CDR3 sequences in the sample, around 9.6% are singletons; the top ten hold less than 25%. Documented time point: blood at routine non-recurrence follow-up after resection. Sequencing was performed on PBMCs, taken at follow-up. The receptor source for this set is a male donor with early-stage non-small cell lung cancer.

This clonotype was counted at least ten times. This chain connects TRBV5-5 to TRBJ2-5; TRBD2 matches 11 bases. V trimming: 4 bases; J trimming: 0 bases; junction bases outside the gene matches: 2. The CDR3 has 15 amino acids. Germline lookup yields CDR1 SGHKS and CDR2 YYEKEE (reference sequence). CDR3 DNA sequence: TGTGCCAGCAGCCGACTAGCGGGGAACCAAGAGACCCAGTACTTC. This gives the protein CASSRLAGNQETQYF. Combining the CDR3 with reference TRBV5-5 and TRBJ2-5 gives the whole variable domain DAGVTQSPTHLIKTRGQQVTLRCSPISGHKSVSWYQQVLGQGPQFIFQYYEKEERGRGNFPDRFSARQFPNYSSELNVNALLLGDSALYLCASSRLAGNQETQYFGPGTRLLVL.

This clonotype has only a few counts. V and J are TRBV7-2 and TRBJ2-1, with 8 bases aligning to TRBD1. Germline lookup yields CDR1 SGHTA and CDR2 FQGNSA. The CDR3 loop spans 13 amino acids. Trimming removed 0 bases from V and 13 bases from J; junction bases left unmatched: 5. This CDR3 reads CASSLAWDRPQFF. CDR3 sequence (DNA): TGTGCCAGCAGCTTAGCGTGGGACAGGCCCCAGTTCTTC. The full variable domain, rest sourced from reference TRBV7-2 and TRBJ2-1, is GAGVSQSPSNKVTEKGKDVELRCDPISGHTALYWYRQSLGQGLEFLIYFQGNSAPDKSGLPSDRFSAERTGGSVSTLTIQRTQQEDSAVYLCASSLAWDRPQFFGPGTRLTVL.

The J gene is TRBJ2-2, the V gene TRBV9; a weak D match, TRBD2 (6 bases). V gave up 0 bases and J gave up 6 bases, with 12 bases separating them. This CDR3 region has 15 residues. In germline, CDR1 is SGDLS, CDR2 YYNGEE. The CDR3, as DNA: TGTGCCAGCAGCGTAGGTGGACTATCATCCGGGGAGCTGTTTTTT. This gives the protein CASSVGGLSSGELFF.

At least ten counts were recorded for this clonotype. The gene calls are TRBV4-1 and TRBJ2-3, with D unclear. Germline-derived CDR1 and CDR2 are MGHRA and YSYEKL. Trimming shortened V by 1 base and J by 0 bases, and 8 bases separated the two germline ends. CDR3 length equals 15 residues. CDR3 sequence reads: CASSQVSRSTDTQYF. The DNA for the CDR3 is TGCGCCAGCAGCCAAGTTTCGAGAAGCACAGATACGCAGTATTTT.

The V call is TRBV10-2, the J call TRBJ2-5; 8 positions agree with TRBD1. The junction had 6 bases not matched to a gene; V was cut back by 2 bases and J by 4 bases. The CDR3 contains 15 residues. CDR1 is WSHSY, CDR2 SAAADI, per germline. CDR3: CASSEMTGVGETQYF. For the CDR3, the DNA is TGCGCCAGCAGTGAGATGACAGGGGTTGGAGAGACCCAGTACTTC.

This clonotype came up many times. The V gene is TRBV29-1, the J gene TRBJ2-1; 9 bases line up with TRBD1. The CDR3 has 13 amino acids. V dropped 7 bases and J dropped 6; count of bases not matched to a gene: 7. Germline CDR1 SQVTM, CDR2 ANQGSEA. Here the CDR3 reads CSGRWDRANEQFF. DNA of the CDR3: TGCAGCGGAAGATGGGACAGGGCCAATGAGCAGTTCTTC.

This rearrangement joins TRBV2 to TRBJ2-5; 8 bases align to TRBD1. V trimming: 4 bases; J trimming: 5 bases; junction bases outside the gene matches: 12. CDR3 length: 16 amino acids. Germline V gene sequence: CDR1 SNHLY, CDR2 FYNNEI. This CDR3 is CASSGRTAGGGETQYF. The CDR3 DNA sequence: TGTGCCAGCAGTGGGAGGACGGCAGGGGGCGGTGAGACCCAGTACTTC.

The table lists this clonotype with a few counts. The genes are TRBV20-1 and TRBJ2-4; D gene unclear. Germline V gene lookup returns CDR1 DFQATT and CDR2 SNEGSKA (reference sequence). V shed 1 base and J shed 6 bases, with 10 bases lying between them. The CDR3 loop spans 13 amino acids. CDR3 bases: TGCAGTGCTAGAGGTAGCCACGGAAACATTCAGTACTTC. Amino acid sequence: CSARGSHGNIQYF.

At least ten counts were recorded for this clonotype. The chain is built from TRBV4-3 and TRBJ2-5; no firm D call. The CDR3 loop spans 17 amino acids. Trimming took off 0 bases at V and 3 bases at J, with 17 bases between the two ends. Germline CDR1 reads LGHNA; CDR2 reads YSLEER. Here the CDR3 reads CASSQDHPGRRKETQYF. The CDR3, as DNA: TGCGCCAGCAGCCAAGATCATCCGGGTCGGAGAAAAGAGACCCAGTACTTC.